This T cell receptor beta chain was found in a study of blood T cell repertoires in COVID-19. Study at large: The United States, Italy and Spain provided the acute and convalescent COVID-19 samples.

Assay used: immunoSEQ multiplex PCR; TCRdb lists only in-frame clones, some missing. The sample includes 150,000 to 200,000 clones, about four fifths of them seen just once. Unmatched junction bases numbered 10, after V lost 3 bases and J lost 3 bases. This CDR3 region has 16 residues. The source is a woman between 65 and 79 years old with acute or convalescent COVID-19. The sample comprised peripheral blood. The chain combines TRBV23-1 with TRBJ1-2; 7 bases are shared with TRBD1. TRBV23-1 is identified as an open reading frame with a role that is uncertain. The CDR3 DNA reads TGCGCCAGCAGTCAGAACCGACAGGGTGAGGACTATGGCTACACCTTC. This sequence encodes CASSQNRQGEDYGYTF.